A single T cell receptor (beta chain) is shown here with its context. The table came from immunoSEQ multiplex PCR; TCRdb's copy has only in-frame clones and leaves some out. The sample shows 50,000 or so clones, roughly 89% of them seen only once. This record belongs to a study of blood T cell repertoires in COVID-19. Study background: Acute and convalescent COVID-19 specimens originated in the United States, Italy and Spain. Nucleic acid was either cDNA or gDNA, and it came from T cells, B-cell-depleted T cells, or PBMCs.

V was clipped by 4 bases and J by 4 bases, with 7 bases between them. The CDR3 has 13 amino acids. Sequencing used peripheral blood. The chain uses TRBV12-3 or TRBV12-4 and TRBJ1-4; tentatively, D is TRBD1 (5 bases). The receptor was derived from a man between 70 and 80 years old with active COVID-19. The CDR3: CASSSRGNEKLFF. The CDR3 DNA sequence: TGTGCCAGCAGTTCTAGGGGTAATGAAAAACTGTTTTTT.